This record looks at one T cell receptor beta chain sequence and its context. V shed 3 bases and J shed 2 bases, with 7 bases lying between them. This CDR3 region has 14 residues. In germline, CDR1 is KGHSH, CDR2 LQKENI. TCRdb's copy holds only in-frame clones and misses some; the assay was immunoSEQ multiplex PCR. There are 55,000 to 75,000 clones in the sample; 72% occur only once, and 4.8% lies in the top ten. The sample is drawn from a study of blood T cell repertoires in COVID-19. Study details: T cells, B-cell-depleted T cells, or PBMCs supplied cDNA or gDNA.

Followed longitudinally, the Seattle patients had been enrolled during active infection. The TCR comes from a woman between 65 and 79 years old with COVID-19, enrolled during active disease. The material sequenced was peripheral blood. The V call is TRBV18, the J call TRBJ1-4; D perhaps matches TRBD1 (5 bases). CDR3 in DNA: TGTGCCAGCTCACCTTGGGGCACTAATGAAAAACTGTTTTTT. It is translated as CASSPWGTNEKLFF.